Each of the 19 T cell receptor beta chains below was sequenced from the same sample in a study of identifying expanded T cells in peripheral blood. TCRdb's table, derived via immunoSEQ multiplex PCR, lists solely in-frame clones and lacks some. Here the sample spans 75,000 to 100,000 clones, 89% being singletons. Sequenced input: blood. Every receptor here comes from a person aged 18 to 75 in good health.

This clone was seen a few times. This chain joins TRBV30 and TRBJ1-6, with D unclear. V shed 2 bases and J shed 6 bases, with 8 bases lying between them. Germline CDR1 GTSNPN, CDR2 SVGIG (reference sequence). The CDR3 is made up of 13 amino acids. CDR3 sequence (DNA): TGTGCCTGGAGTACAAGCCCTAATTCACCCCTCCACTTT. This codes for CAWSTSPNSPLHF.

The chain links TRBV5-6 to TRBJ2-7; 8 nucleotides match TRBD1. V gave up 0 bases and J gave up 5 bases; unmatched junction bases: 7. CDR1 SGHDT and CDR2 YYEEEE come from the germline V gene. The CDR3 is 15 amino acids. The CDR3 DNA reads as TGTGCCAGCAGCTTGGCAGGACAGGGTATCCACGAGCAGTACTTC. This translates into CASSLAGQGIHEQYF.

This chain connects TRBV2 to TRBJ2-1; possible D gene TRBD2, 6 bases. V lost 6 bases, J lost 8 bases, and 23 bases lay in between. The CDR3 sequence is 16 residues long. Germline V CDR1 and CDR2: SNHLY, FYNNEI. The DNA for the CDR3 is TGTGCCAGCAGGGGGACTGTGGACCCCCTTCTTTATGAGCAGTTCTTC. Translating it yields CASRGTVDPLLYEQFF.

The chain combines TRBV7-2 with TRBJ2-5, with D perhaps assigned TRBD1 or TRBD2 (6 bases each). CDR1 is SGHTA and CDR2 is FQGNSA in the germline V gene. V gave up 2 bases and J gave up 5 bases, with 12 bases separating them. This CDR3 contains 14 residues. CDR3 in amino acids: CASSLKRRGETQYF. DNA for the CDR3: TGTGCCAGCAGCTTAAAGCGGAGGGGGGAGACCCAGTACTTC.

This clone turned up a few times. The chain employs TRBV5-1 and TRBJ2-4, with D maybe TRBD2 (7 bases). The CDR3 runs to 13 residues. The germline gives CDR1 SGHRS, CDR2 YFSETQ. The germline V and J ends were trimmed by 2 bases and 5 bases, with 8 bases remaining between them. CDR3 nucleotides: TGCGCCAGCAGCTTAGGGGGGGAAAACATTCAGTACTTC. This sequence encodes CASSLGGENIQYF.

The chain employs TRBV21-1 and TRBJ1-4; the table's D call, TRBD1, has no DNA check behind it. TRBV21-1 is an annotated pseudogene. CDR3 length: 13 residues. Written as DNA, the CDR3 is TGTGCCAGCAGCACCGACACGCCAGAAAAACTGTTTTTT. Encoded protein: CASSTDTPEKLFF.

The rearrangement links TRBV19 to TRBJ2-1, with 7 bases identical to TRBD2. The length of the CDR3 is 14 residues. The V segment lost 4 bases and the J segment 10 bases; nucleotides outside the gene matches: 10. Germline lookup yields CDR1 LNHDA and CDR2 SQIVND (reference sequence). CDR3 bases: TGTGCCAGTAGTAGGGCTAGCTTGGGGGGGGAGCAGTTCTTC. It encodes CASSRASLGGEQFF.

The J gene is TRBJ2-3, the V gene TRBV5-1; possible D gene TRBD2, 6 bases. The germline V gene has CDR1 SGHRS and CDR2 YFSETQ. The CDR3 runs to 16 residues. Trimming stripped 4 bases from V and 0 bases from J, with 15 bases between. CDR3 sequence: CASSTGSHYSTDTQYF. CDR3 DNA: TGCGCCAGCAGCACCGGGAGCCATTACAGCACAGATACGCAGTATTTT. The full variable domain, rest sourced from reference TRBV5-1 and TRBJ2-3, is KAGVTQTPRYLIKTRGQQVTLSCSPISGHRSVSWYQQTPGQGLQFLFEYFSETQRNKGNFPGRFSGRQFSNSRSEMNVSTLELGDSALYLCASSTGSHYSTDTQYFGPGTRLTVL.

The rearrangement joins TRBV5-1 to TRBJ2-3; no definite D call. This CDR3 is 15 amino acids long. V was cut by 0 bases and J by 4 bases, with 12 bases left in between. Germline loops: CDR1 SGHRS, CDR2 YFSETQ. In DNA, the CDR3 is TGCGCCAGCAGCTTGGAGCAGTCCCTTGCAGATACGCAGTATTTT. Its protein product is CASSLEQSLADTQYF.

The CDR3 region has the DNA TGTGCCAGCGGTACACCGAACACTGAAGCTTTCTTT. Its translation is CASGTPNTEAFF. This sequence joins TRBV27 and TRBJ1-1; D gene ambiguous. Germline V gene data show CDR1 as MNHEY and CDR2 as SMNVEV (reference sequence). This CDR3 comprises 12 residues. V shed 8 bases and J shed 1 base, with 8 bases lying between them.

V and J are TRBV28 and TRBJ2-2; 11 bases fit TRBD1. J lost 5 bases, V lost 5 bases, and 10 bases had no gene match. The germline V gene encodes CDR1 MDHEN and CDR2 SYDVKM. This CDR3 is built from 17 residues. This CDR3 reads CASSEPRDRGGTGELFF. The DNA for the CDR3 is TGTGCCAGCAGTGAACCCCGGGACAGGGGGGGGACCGGGGAGCTGTTTTTT.

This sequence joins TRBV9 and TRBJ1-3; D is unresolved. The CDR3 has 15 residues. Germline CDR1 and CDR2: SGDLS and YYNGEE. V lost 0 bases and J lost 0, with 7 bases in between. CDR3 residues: CASSVAGISGNTIYF. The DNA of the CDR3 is TGTGCCAGCAGCGTAGCGGGAATCTCTGGAAACACCATATATTTT. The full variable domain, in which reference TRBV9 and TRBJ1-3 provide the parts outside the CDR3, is DSGVTQTPKHLITATGQRVTLRCSPRSGDLSVYWYQQSLDQGLQFLIQYYNGEERAKGNILERFSAQQFPDLHSELNLSSLELGDSALYFCASSVAGISGNTIYFGEGSWLTVV.

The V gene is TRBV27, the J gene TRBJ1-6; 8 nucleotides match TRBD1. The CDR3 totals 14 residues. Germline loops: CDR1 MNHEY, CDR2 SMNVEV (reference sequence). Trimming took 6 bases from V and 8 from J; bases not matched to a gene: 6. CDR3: CASSQTGVDSPLHF. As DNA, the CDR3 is TGTGCCAGCAGCCAGACAGGGGTCGATTCACCCCTCCACTTT.

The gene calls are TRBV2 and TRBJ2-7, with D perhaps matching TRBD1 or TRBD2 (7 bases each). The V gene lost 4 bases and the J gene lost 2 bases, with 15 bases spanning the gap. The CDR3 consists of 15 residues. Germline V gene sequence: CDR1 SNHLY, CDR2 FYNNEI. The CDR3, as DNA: TGTGCCAGCAGTGTCTCAGGGGGGGTGACCTACGAGCAGTACTTC. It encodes CASSVSGGVTYEQYF.

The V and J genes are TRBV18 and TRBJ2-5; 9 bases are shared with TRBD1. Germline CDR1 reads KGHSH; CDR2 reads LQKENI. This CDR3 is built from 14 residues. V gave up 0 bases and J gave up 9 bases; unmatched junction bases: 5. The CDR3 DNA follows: TGTGCCAGCTCACCACCCGGGACAGGGAAGGCCCAGTACTTC. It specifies CASSPPGTGKAQYF. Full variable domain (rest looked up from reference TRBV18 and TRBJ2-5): NAGVMQNPRHLVRRRGQEARLRCSPMKGHSHVYWYRQLPEEGLKFMVYLQKENIIDESGMPKERFSAEFPKEGPSILRIQQVVRGDSAAYFCASSPPGTGKAQYFGPGTRLLVL.

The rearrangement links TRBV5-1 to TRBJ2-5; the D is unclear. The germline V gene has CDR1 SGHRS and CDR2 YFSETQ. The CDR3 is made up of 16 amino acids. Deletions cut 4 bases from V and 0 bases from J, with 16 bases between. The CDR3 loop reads CASSEPTESHQETQYF. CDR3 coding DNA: TGCGCCAGCAGCGAACCAACTGAGAGCCACCAAGAGACCCAGTACTTC.

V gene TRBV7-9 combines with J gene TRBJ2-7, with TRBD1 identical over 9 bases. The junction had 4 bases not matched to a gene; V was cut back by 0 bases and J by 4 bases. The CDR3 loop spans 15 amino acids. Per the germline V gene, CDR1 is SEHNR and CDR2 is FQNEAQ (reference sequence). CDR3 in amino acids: CASSLARDRVYEQYF. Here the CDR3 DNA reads TGTGCCAGCAGCTTAGCCCGGGACAGGGTTTACGAGCAGTACTTC. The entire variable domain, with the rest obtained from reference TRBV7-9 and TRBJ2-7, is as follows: DTGVSQNPRHKITKRGQNVTFRCDPISEHNRLYWYRQTLGQGPEFLTYFQNEAQLEKSRLLSDRFSAERPKGSFSTLEIQRTEQGDSAMYLCASSLARDRVYEQYFGPGTRLTVT.

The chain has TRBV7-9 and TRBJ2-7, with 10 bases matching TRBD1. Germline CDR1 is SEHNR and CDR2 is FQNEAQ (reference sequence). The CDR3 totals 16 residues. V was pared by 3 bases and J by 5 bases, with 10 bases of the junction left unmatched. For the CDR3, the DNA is TGTGCCAGCAGCTTTGTACCGGGACAGGGGTCGGACGAGCAGTACTTC. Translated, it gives CASSFVPGQGSDEQYF.

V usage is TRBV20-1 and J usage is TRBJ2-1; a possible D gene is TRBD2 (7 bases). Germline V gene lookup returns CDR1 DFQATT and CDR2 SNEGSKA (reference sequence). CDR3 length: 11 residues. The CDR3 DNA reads TGCGGGGGGGCGGGAGACAATGAGCAGTTCTTC. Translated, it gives CGGAGDNEQFF.